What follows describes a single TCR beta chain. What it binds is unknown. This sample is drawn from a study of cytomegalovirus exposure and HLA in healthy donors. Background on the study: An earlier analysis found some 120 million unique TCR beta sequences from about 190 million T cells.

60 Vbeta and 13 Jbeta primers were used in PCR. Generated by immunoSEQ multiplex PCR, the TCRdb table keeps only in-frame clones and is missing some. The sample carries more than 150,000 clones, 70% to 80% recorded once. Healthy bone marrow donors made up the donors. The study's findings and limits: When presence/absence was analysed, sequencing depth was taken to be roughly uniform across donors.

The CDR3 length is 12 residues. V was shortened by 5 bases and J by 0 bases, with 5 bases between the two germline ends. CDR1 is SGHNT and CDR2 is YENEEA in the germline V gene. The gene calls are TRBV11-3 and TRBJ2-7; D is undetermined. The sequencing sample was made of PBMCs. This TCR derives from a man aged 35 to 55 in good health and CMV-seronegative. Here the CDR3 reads CASSPSSYEQYF. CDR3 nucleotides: TGTGCCAGCAGCCCCTCCTCCTACGAGCAGTACTTC.